This T cell receptor beta chain was documented in a study of blood T cell repertoires in COVID-19. Sequencing was performed with immunoSEQ multiplex PCR; in TCRdb, only in-frame clones are kept and a portion is missing. The table lists approximately 240,000 clones, roughly nine tenths of them singletons. CDR1 LGHNA and CDR2 YSLEER come from the germline V gene. CDR3 length: 16 amino acids. Trimming cost V 4 bases and J 5 bases; bases outside gene matches: 5. This chain joins TRBV4-3 and TRBJ2-2, with TRBD2 matching 12 bases. The sequenced sample consisted of PBMCs or T cells enriched from blood (not recorded which). The sequence was collected from a woman in her forties or fifties in a cohort exposed to, infected with or recovered from COVID-19 (not recorded which). The CDR3 DNA reads TGCGCCAGCAGCCCTCTAGCGGGGGGGATGACCGGGGAGCTGTTTTTT. It codes for CASSPLAGGMTGELFF.